Reported below is one TCR beta chain. This sample was taken from a study of shared clonotypes between healthy human individuals. Using immunoSEQ multiplex PCR, the repertoire was profiled, and TCRdb retains in-frame clones only, with some absent. This table holds hundreds of thousands of clones, approximately 96% found once. Looked up from germline, CDR1 is MNHNS and CDR2 is SASEGT. The CDR3 is made up of 15 amino acids. V gave up 8 bases and J gave up 7 bases, with 24 bases separating them. Researchers reported that CD8 memory united CD45RO+ cells with CCR7-negative CD45RA+ TemRA cells. The chain is built from TRBV6-1 and TRBJ2-7, with D perhaps matching TRBD1 (5 bases). The sequenced sample was memory CD8+ T cells sorted from blood. This sample's subset: CD45RO+ cells pooled with CCR7-negative TemRA cells. The sequence came from a man aged 30-40 years in good health. CDR3 sequence reads: CASQTGDSGNREQYF. CDR3 DNA: TGTGCCAGCCAAACAGGCGACTCAGGGAACAGGGAGCAGTACTTC.